The 12 T cell receptor beta chains below were found in one sample sequenced in a study of tumor and adjacent non-tumor tissue in lung cancer (dated by TCRdb to the late 2010s). Bulk unsorted tissue served as the source for RNA extraction, and RNA quality was assessed using a NanoDrop ND-1000 and an Agilent 2100. Normal lung samples were distant non-tumor tissue taken more than 3 cm from the tumor edge. Library preparation used multiplex PCR. TCRdb names Illumina HiSeq 2500 as the instrument used. Following protocols modified from ARM-PCR, the researchers constructed TCRbeta libraries through three rounds of nested PCR with primers (Table S4). The public reads were reanalyzed by TCRdb: fastp trimming at Q25, MiXCR alignment, in-frame beta chains only. Entries are consolidated by CDR3 protein sequence, retaining the most common genes and DNA. The table for this sample lists roughly 120,000 distinct CDR3 sequences; 60% to 80% of them were counted only once. The ten top clones hold over 15% of the sample.

The specimen sequenced was distant non-tumor lung tissue. The receptors stem from a man aged 55 to 70 with non-small cell lung cancer.

Of note for this clonotype: No conserved phenylalanine or tryptophan is present at the end of the CDR3, so a read error is the likely explanation. The J gene is TRBJ2-3, the V gene TRBV5-4; D not certain. Germline V gives CDR1 SGHNT, CDR2 YYREEE (reference sequence). Trimming took off 4 bases at V and 6 bases at J, with 6 bases between the two ends. The CDR3 loop spans 11 amino acids. This CDR3 reads CASSLGDTQYL. CDR3 bases: TGTGCCAGCAGCCTGGGGGATACGCAGTATCTT.

Comments on this clonotype: The junction and the germline gene differ at one end; a read error may be behind it. The chain combines TRBV6-2 or TRBV6-3 with TRBJ2-2, with D tentatively TRBD2 (5 bases). The length of the CDR3 is 13 residues. Germline lookup yields CDR1 MNHEY and CDR2 SVGEGT. The CDR3 DNA reads as TGTGCCAGCGGTTACCTAGAAGTCGGGGAGCGGTTTTTT. Translated: CASGYLEVGERFF.

The chain carries TRBV2 and TRBJ2-2, with D perhaps TRBD2 (6 bases). Trimming left V 6 bases short and J 5 bases short, with 10 bases between. The germline gives CDR1 SNHLY, CDR2 FYNNEI. The CDR3 runs to 13 residues. The CDR3 bases are TGTGCCAGCAGCATTAGCGGTACCGGGGAGCTGTTTTTT. It translates to CASSISGTGELFF.

Many counts were recorded for this clonotype. This sequence joins TRBV12-3 or TRBV12-4 and TRBJ1-5, with D perhaps matching TRBD1 (5 bases). The V gene lost 3 bases and the J gene lost 6 bases, with 12 bases spanning the gap. This CDR3 contains 14 residues. The CDR3, as DNA: TGTGCCAGCAGTTTGGGCGGGGGTGGTCAGCCCCAGCATTTT. Protein sequence: CASSLGGGGQPQHF.

The chain uses TRBV6-1 and TRBJ1-1; TRBD1 agrees at 7 bases. V lost 10 bases and J lost 11; bases outside the gene matches: 13. The CDR3 is 12 residues long. Germline CDR1 and CDR2: MNHNS and SASEGT. The CDR3 DNA reads TGTGCCAACAGCTTAGACAGGGACCGGGCTTTCTTT. It encodes CANSLDRDRAFF.

Comment on this clonotype: One junction end does not reproduce the germline sequence, and a read error may be involved. V is TRBV2 and J is TRBJ1-5; D gene ambiguous. The CDR3 length is 12 residues. The germline CDR1 and CDR2 sequences are SNHLY and FYNNEI. The CDR3 DNA reads as TGTGCCAGCAGTGATGATGGCCAGCTCCAGCATTTT. It encodes CASSDDGQLQHF. Variable domain in full (rest from reference TRBV2 and TRBJ1-5): EPEVTQTPSHQVTQMGQEVILRCVPISNHLYFYWYRQILGQKVEFLVSFYNNEISEKSEIFDDQFSVERPDGSNFTLKIRSTKLEDSAMYFCASSDDGQLQHFGDGTRLSIL.

In the case of this clonotype: A single base separates this from a much larger clone, so it may be a read error. This chain links TRBV6-2 or TRBV6-3 with TRBJ2-1; the match to TRBD1 covers 7 bases. Germline CDR1 MNHEY, CDR2 SVGEGT. CDR3 length equals 14 residues. As DNA, the CDR3 is TGTGTCACTAAACAGGGGTTCTCTTACAATGAGCAGTTCTTC. Residues: CVTKQGFSYNEQFF.

There are many counts of this clonotype. The V and J genes are TRBV7-2 and TRBJ2-4; the D gene is possibly TRBD2 (6 bases). This CDR3 has 14 amino acids. The germline V gene encodes CDR1 SGHTA and CDR2 FQGNSA. V gave up 9 bases and J gave up 4 bases, with 16 bases separating them. CDR3 sequence reads: CASATAGFKNIQYF. DNA of the CDR3: TGTGCCAGTGCGACGGCGGGGTTTAAAAACATTCAGTACTTC.

As concerns this clonotype: Given a much more abundant clone one base away, this may be a read error. V is TRBV4-1 and J is TRBJ2-2; D is undetermined. Per germline, CDR1 MGHRA and CDR2 YSYEKL. This CDR3 has 15 residues. CDR3 DNA sequence: TGCACCAGCAGCCAAGTCAGAACGAACACCGGGGAGCTGTTTTTT. Translated: CTSSQVRTNTGELFF.

At least ten counts were recorded for this clonotype. The chain uses TRBV6-2 or TRBV6-3 and TRBJ2-7; the match to TRBD1 covers 9 bases. Germline CDR1 and CDR2: MNHEY and SVGEGT. This CDR3 has 16 residues. V trimming: 0 bases; J trimming: 0 bases; junction bases outside the gene matches: 3. CDR3 bases: TGTGCCAGCAGTTACTCGGGACAGGGAGCCTCCTACGAGCAGTACTTC. Protein sequence: CASSYSGQGASYEQYF.

This clonotype was recorded many times. The J gene is TRBJ2-5, the V gene TRBV20-1; D is uncertain. Germline V gene data show CDR1 as DFQATT and CDR2 as SNEGSKA (reference sequence). Trimming stripped 0 bases from V and 4 bases from J, with 12 bases between. The CDR3 has 14 amino acids. The CDR3 nucleotides are TGCAGTGCTAGAGATCCCACTGGCGTAGAGACCCAGTACTTC. Translating it yields CSARDPTGVETQYF.

Turning to this clonotype: This may come from a read error, since a much larger clone is one base off. This rearrangement joins TRBV11-3 to TRBJ2-2; D is possibly TRBD1 (6 bases). The V gene lost 2 bases and the J gene lost 9 bases, with 13 bases spanning the gap. The germline gives CDR1 SGHNT, CDR2 YENEEA. This CDR3 has 14 amino acids. CDR3 residues: CASSLTGKAWELFF. For the CDR3, the DNA is TGTGCCAGCAGCTTAACAGGGAAGGCCTGGGAGCTGTTTTTT.